These T cell receptor beta chains were read from a single sample in a study of CD8 T cells in Susac syndrome. Each CDR3 protein is one row after TCRdb ran MiXCR on the immunoSEQ multiplex PCR reads. The data contain about 300,000 distinct CDR3 sequences, roughly 90% of them singletons. Sequenced input: CD8+ T cells from PBMCs. The receptors here all came from a human donor with multiple sclerosis. Each CDR3 is given with its conserved first and last residue. D genes are given only for firm matches. Rows may omit the clone size; those that give it use once, few, many or a size class.

17,-,TRBJ2-2,-,TRBV14,CASSQGTALWNTGELFF,TGTGCCAGCAGCCAAGGGACAGCACTGTGGAACACCGGGGAGCTGTTTTTT
16,-,TRBJ1-1,TRBD1,TRBV20-1,CSARAGTGPHHTEAFF,TGCAGTGCTAGGGCCGGGACAGGGCCTCACCACACTGAAGCTTTCTTT
16,-,TRBJ2-7,-,TRBV2,CASSDNRAVVQDEQYF,TGTGCCAGCAGTGACAACAGGGCGGTTGTACAGGACGAGCAGTACTTC
16,-,TRBJ1-1,-,TRBV6-2/TRBV6-3,CASSQPTDSLNTEAFF,TGTGCCAGCAGTCAACCCACGGACAGTTTGAACACTGAAGCTTTCTTT
15,once,TRBJ2-1,-,TRBV20-1,CSARDGASVGNEQFF,TGCAGTGCTAGAGATGGTGCTAGCGTTGGCAATGAGCAGTTCTTC
15,-,TRBJ2-5,-,TRBV7-8,CASSFDLLGRETQYF,TGTGCCAGCAGCTTTGATCTCCTCGGTAGAGAGACCCAGTACTTC
13,-,TRBJ2-7,TRBD2,TRBV6-1,CASIGLAGGEQYF,TGTGCCAGCATCGGGCTAGCGGGGGGAGAGCAGTACTTC
15,-,TRBJ2-3,-,TRBV7-2,CASSHRLSSTDTQYF,TGTGCCAGCAGCCACAGACTTTCTAGCACAGATACGCAGTATTTT
15,-,TRBJ2-1,-,TRBV5-6,CASSFVGDSYNEQFF,TGTGCCAGCAGCTTTGTAGGGGACTCCTACAATGAGCAGTTCTTC
11,-,TRBJ2-5,-,TRBV19,CASTSGATQYF,TGTGCCAGTACCTCGGGAGCGACCCAGTACTTC
15,-,TRBJ1-5,TRBD1,TRBV20-1,CSARDGAGGSQPQHF,TGCAGTGCTAGAGATGGGGCAGGGGGCAGTCAGCCCCAGCATTTT
14,-,TRBJ2-7,-,TRBV15,CATSRGTDSYEQYF,TGTGCCACCAGCAGAGGTACAGACAGCTACGAGCAGTACTTC
16,-,TRBJ2-3,-,TRBV7-2,CASSLATSPPRDTQYF,TGTGCCAGCAGCTTGGCCACCTCCCCCCCCCGGGATACGCAGTATTTT
16,-,TRBJ2-1,TRBD2,TRBV15,CATSSPSGALKHEQFF,TGTGCCACCAGCAGCCCAAGCGGGGCCCTAAAGCATGAGCAGTTCTTC
17,-,TRBJ1-5,TRBD1,TRBV2,CASSDGQGPLLNQPQHF,TGTGCCAGCAGCGACGGACAGGGACCCCTACTCAATCAGCCCCAGCATTTT
16,-,TRBJ2-5,TRBD2,TRBV11-1,CASSLVGSGRGETQYF,TGTGCCAGCAGCTTAGTTGGTAGCGGGAGAGGAGAGACCCAGTACTTC
17,-,TRBJ1-2,-,TRBV2,CASSEAPVEYSLYGYTF,TGTGCCAGCAGTGAAGCGCCGGTAGAGTACAGCCTCTATGGCTACACCTTC
17,-,TRBJ2-1,TRBD1,TRBV5-1,CASSLAWWDRAYNEQFF,TGCGCCAGCAGCTTGGCCTGGTGGGACAGGGCTTACAATGAGCAGTTCTTC